This is a list of T cell receptor beta chains from one sample in a study of T cells in tuberculosis. The method was immunoSEQ multiplex PCR; TCRdb's version includes in-frame clones alone and lacks a portion of them. Among tens of thousands of clones listed, 90% to 95% were seen once. The sample consisted of PBMCs. The receptors shown here come from a donor under 30 with latent tuberculosis or without tuberculosis infection. Some clones in this sample may be carry-over from other donors' samples. Each CDR3 is given with its conserved first and last residue. The D gene is left open where the match is weak. Rows give clone size only sometimes, using once, few, many, or a class for an expanded clone.

CDR3: CASSYSRLQETQYF
DNA: TGTGCCAGCAGTTACTCGCGATTACAAGAGACCCAGTACTTC
J: TRBJ2-5
size: NA
V: TRBV6-5
D: NA

CDR3: CASSQDLGAFRDYGYTF
DNA: TGCGCCAGCAGCCAAGATCTAGGGGCGTTTCGGGACTATGGCTACACCTTC
J: TRBJ1-2
size: once
V: TRBV4-3
D: NA

CDR3: CASSHSIGLMSSYEQYF
DNA: TGCGCCAGCAGCCACTCCATCGGACTGATGAGCTCCTACGAGCAGTACTTC
J: TRBJ2-7
size: NA
V: TRBV4-1
D: NA

CDR3: CASSQEDSHYEQYF
DNA: TGCGCCAGCAGCCAAGAAGACAGCCACTACGAGCAGTACTTC
J: TRBJ2-7
size: once
V: TRBV4-3
D: NA

CDR3: CATDRGNTEAFF
DNA: TGTGCCACCGATCGGGGGAACACTGAAGCTTTCTTT
J: TRBJ1-1
size: NA
V: TRBV19
D: NA

CDR3: CASNPRGRNTGELFF
DNA: TGCGCCAGCAACCCCAGGGGAAGGAACACCGGGGAGCTGTTTTTT
J: TRBJ2-2
size: NA
V: TRBV5-1
D: NA

CDR3: CASSPLGLTEAFF
DNA: TGTGCCAGCAGCCCCCTCGGGTTGACTGAAGCTTTCTTT
J: TRBJ1-1
size: NA
V: TRBV7-6
D: NA

CDR3: CASSLGQGAGGYEQYF
DNA: TGTGCCAGCAGCTTGGGACAGGGGGCCGGAGGCTACGAGCAGTACTTC
J: TRBJ2-7
size: NA
V: TRBV11-2
D: TRBD1

CDR3: CASSPQGGDQPQHF
DNA: TGTGCCAGCAGCCCCCAGGGGGGAGACCAGCCCCAGCATTTT
J: TRBJ1-5
size: once
V: TRBV7-2
D: TRBD1

CDR3: CASSYPRGQSTDTQYF
DNA: TGCGCCAGCAGCTACCCCCGGGGACAGAGCACAGATACGCAGTATTTT
J: TRBJ2-3
size: NA
V: TRBV5-1
D: TRBD1

CDR3: CASSLTAGGGSAFF
DNA: TGCGCCAGCAGCTTGACGGCAGGGGGAGGAAGTGCTTTCTTT
J: TRBJ1-1
size: NA
V: TRBV5-1
D: TRBD1

CDR3: CASSFPSPGSPLHF
DNA: TGTGCCAGCAGCTTTCCCTCGCCAGGGTCACCCCTCCACTTT
J: TRBJ1-6
size: NA
V: TRBV5-6
D: NA

CDR3: CASSTVTGGDGYTF
DNA: TGTGCCAGCAGTACCGTCACAGGGGGCGATGGCTACACCTTC
J: TRBJ1-2
size: NA
V: TRBV6-5
D: TRBD1

CDR3: CASSPRGRNEQYF
DNA: TGTGCCAGCAGCCCCAGGGGCCGAAACGAGCAGTACTTC
J: TRBJ2-7
size: NA
V: TRBV21-1
D: NA

CDR3: CASSPRQETQYF
DNA: TGTGCCAGCAGCCCCCGCCAAGAGACCCAGTACTTC
J: TRBJ2-5
size: NA
V: TRBV11-2
D: NA

CDR3: CASRLTGQTPNTEAFF
DNA: TGTGCCAGCAGATTAACCGGACAGACCCCGAACACTGAAGCTTTCTTT
J: TRBJ1-1
size: NA
V: TRBV13
D: NA

CDR3: CASSLSVRAYEQYF
DNA: TGTGCCAGCAGTTTATCGGTAAGAGCCTACGAGCAGTACTTC
J: TRBJ2-7
size: once
V: TRBV27
D: NA

CDR3: CASSRGQGAEEQYF
DNA: TGCGCCAGCTCCCGGGGACAGGGGGCGGAAGAGCAGTACTTC
J: TRBJ2-7
size: once
V: TRBV4-1
D: TRBD1

CDR3: CASSEDRGYGYTF
DNA: TGTGCCAGCTCCGAGGACAGGGGTTATGGCTACACCTTC
J: TRBJ1-2
size: NA
V: TRBV18
D: TRBD1

CDR3: CASSTTGGGYNQPQHF
DNA: TGTGCCAGCAGCACAACAGGGGGGGGATACAATCAGCCCCAGCATTTT
J: TRBJ1-5
size: NA
V: TRBV7-8
D: TRBD1

CDR3: CASSPTGGFDEKLFF
DNA: TGCGCCAGCAGCCCGACAGGGGGCTTTGATGAAAAACTGTTTTTT
J: TRBJ1-4
size: once
V: TRBV5-1
D: TRBD1

CDR3: CASSEAGAGGTDTQYF
DNA: TGTGCCAGCAGCGAGGCCGGAGCGGGGGGGACAGATACGCAGTATTTT
J: TRBJ2-3
size: NA
V: TRBV9
D: TRBD2

CDR3: CASSDRDLFGYTF
DNA: TGTGCCAGCAGCGACAGGGACCTGTTCGGCTACACCTTC
J: TRBJ1-2
size: NA
V: TRBV2
D: TRBD1

CDR3: CASSAGQGTGELFF
DNA: TGTGCCAGCAGTGCCGGACAGGGAACCGGGGAGCTGTTTTTT
J: TRBJ2-2
size: NA
V: TRBV6-5
D: TRBD1

CDR3: CASTRTVNTEAFF
DNA: TGTGCCAGTACCCGAACAGTGAACACTGAAGCTTTCTTT
J: TRBJ1-1
size: NA
V: TRBV19
D: NA

CDR3: CASSLGGAGGNTIYF
DNA: TGCGCCAGCAGCTTAGGGGGGGCTGGAGGAAACACCATATATTTT
J: TRBJ1-3
size: once
V: TRBV5-1
D: NA

CDR3: CASSLGLGSGTEAFF
DNA: TGCGCCAGCAGCTTGGGCCTTGGGAGCGGCACTGAAGCTTTCTTT
J: TRBJ1-1
size: NA
V: TRBV5-1
D: NA

CDR3: CASSGQGGQPQHF
DNA: TGTGCCAGTAGCGGGCAGGGTGGACAGCCCCAGCATTTT
J: TRBJ1-5
size: NA
V: TRBV19
D: NA

CDR3: CASSQTRGGDTEAFF
DNA: TGTGCCAGCAGCCAGACCCGTGGGGGGGACACTGAAGCTTTCTTT
J: TRBJ1-1
size: NA
V: TRBV2
D: NA

CDR3: CASSLVGTGETQYF
DNA: TGTGCCAGCAGCTTAGTCGGTACAGGCGAGACCCAGTACTTC
J: TRBJ2-5
size: NA
V: TRBV7-2
D: NA

CDR3: CASSLAGQQLDTQYF
DNA: TGCGCCAGCAGCTTGGCAGGACAGCAGTTAGATACGCAGTATTTT
J: TRBJ2-3
size: once
V: TRBV5-1
D: NA

CDR3: CASRRTGVGTEAFF
DNA: TGTGCCAGCAGACGGACAGGGGTCGGGACTGAAGCTTTCTTT
J: TRBJ1-1
size: NA
V: TRBV27
D: TRBD1

CDR3: CASSLAREGNSPLHF
DNA: TGCGCCAGCAGCTTGGCAAGGGAGGGCAATTCACCCCTCCACTTT
J: TRBJ1-6
size: NA
V: TRBV5-1
D: NA

CDR3: CASSPLSNSYGYTF
DNA: TGTGCCAGCAGCCCCCTATCGAATTCCTATGGCTACACCTTC
J: TRBJ1-2
size: NA
V: TRBV6-5
D: NA

CDR3: CASTLGDGYTF
DNA: TGTGCCAGCACCTTAGGGGATGGCTACACCTTC
J: TRBJ1-2
size: NA
V: TRBV2
D: NA

CDR3: CSASTDNGYTF
DNA: TGCAGTGCTAGCACAGATAATGGCTACACCTTC
J: TRBJ1-2
size: once
V: TRBV20-1
D: NA

CDR3: CASSAQGNTEAFF
DNA: TGCGCCAGCAGCGCTCAGGGGAACACTGAAGCTTTCTTT
J: TRBJ1-1
size: NA
V: TRBV4-3
D: NA

CDR3: CASSQDGGRGSSKNIQYF
DNA: TGCGCCAGCAGCCAAGATGGGGGGCGGGGGTCCTCCAAAAACATTCAGTACTTC
J: TRBJ2-4
size: NA
V: TRBV4-3
D: NA

CDR3: CATSRGERNEQFF
DNA: TGTGCCACCAGCAGAGGAGAGAGGAATGAGCAGTTCTTC
J: TRBJ2-1
size: NA
V: TRBV15
D: NA

CDR3: CASREQGGNSPLHF
DNA: TGTGCCAGCAGAGAACAGGGTGGTAATTCACCCCTCCACTTT
J: TRBJ1-6
size: NA
V: TRBV7-2
D: NA

CDR3: CASSGRPEKLFF
DNA: TGTGCCAGCAGTGGCAGGCCCGAAAAACTGTTTTTT
J: TRBJ1-4
size: NA
V: TRBV2
D: NA

CDR3: CAWETGPARNYGYTF
DNA: TGTGCCTGGGAAACAGGGCCGGCCCGCAACTATGGCTACACCTTC
J: TRBJ1-2
size: once
V: TRBV30
D: NA

CDR3: CASSFGQFNEKLFF
DNA: TGTGCCAGCAGCTTCGGACAGTTTAATGAAAAACTGTTTTTT
J: TRBJ1-4
size: NA
V: TRBV6-5
D: NA

CDR3: CASSQRDSYEQYF
DNA: TGTGCCAGCAGCCAAAGAGACAGCTACGAGCAGTACTTC
J: TRBJ2-7
size: NA
V: TRBV14
D: NA

CDR3: CASSNDRENTEAFF
DNA: TGTGCCAGCAGTAACGACAGGGAGAACACTGAAGCTTTCTTT
J: TRBJ1-1
size: NA
V: TRBV6-5
D: TRBD1

CDR3: CASSEAWQMNTEAFF
DNA: TGTGCCAGCAGTGAAGCTTGGCAGATGAACACTGAAGCTTTCTTT
J: TRBJ1-1
size: NA
V: TRBV6-1
D: NA

CDR3: CASSLEGLAGGGYTQYF
DNA: TGCGCCAGCAGCTTAGAGGGACTAGCGGGGGGAGGATATACGCAGTATTTT
J: TRBJ2-3
size: NA
V: TRBV5-1
D: TRBD2

CDR3: CASSEAGNRDQPQHF
DNA: TGTGCCAGCAGTGAAGCTGGTAACAGGGATCAGCCCCAGCATTTT
J: TRBJ1-5
size: NA
V: TRBV6-1
D: NA

CDR3: CSVEGALVGETQYF
DNA: TGCAGCGTTGAAGGGGCATTAGTTGGAGAGACCCAGTACTTC
J: TRBJ2-5
size: NA
V: TRBV29-1
D: NA

CDR3: CASSQDWSYNGYTF
DNA: TGCGCCAGCAGCCAAGATTGGAGCTATAACGGCTACACCTTC
J: TRBJ1-2
size: NA
V: TRBV4-3
D: NA